The present T cell receptor beta chain was sequenced within a study of cytomegalovirus exposure and HLA in healthy donors. The CDR3 spans 15 residues. With 5 bases clipped from V and 3 bases from J, the junction kept 6 bases outside the gene matches. Germline V gives CDR1 SEHNR, CDR2 FQNEAQ (reference sequence). PCR primers comprised 60 Vbeta and 13 Jbeta primers. TCRdb's copy holds only in-frame clones and misses some; the assay was immunoSEQ multiplex PCR. This sample yields 150,000 or so clones, of which roughly 80% are seen a single time; over 2.5% belongs to the top ten. Study observations and caveats: Earlier analysis yielded a pattern in which most TCR beta V segments were productive about 90% or about 30% of the time. Across donors, presence/absence analyses took sequencing depth to be roughly uniform. In a later analysis, at a false discovery rate of 0.05, about 17,000 TCR beta sequences matched HLA alleles.

This clone came up a few times. The antigen remains unidentified. The clonotype was recovered from a man aged 40-55 years in good health and CMV-seropositive. This rearrangement joins TRBV7-9 to TRBJ1-1; 10 nucleotides align to TRBD1. The specimen sequenced was PBMCs. The CDR3 region has the DNA TGTGCCAGCAGCACGCGACAGGGGGCAGACACTGAAGCTTTCTTT. Translating it yields CASSTRQGADTEAFF.